This passage covers 6 T cell receptor beta chains from one sample sequenced in a study of T cell repertoires in cytomegalovirus infection. One entry per CDR3 protein results from TCRdb running MiXCR on the reads. The sample records about 360,000 distinct CDR3 sequences, 18% being singletons. The material sequenced was PBMCs. These receptor sequences come from a human donor in good health (CMV status not recorded). Some clones in this sample may be carry-over from other donors' samples.

This sequence joins TRBV27 and TRBJ2-3, with D perhaps matching TRBD1 or TRBD2 (6 bases each). The CDR3 is 16 amino acids. CDR1 and CDR2 (germline): MNHEY, SMNVEV (reference sequence). V was pared by 5 bases and J by 2 bases, with 17 bases between. In DNA, the CDR3 is TGTGCCAGCAGTCCCCGGGGGCCTACTTTCACAGATACGCAGTATTTT. The encoded protein is CASSPRGPTFTDTQYF.

In its sample, this clonotype was seen a few times. The V gene is TRBV5-6, the J gene TRBJ1-1, with TRBD1 matching 7 bases. The J segment lost 4 bases and the V segment lost 4 bases, leaving 7 bases of the junction unmatched. This CDR3 spans 14 amino acids. CDR1 is SGHDT and CDR2 is YYEEEE in the germline V gene. The CDR3 region is CASSLPTGSTEAFF. The CDR3 bases are TGTGCCAGCAGCCTTCCGACAGGGTCCACTGAAGCTTTCTTT.

This clonotype came up once. This chain connects TRBV5-1 to TRBJ2-1; 13 positions agree with TRBD2. This CDR3 region has 15 residues. V dropped 4 bases and J dropped 10; count of bases not matched to a gene: 8. CDR1 SGHRS and CDR2 YFSETQ come from the germline V gene. As DNA, the CDR3 is TGCGCCAGCAGCAGGACTAGCGGGAGAGCGGTCGAGCAGTTCTTC. Its protein product is CASSRTSGRAVEQFF.

There are many counts of this clonotype. Relative to the germline gene, one junction end is altered; a read error may explain this. V is TRBV7-9 and J is TRBJ2-1; D gene ambiguous. Germline V lookup: CDR1 SEHNR, CDR2 FQNEAQ (reference sequence). The CDR3 has 11 amino acids. CDR3 coding DNA: TGTGCCAGCACCTTAGTCCGGGAGCAGTTCTTC. Translating gives CASTLVREQFF.

This clonotype was seen a handful of times. The gene calls are TRBV19 and TRBJ2-3, with D unresolved. The germline gives CDR1 LNHDA, CDR2 SQIVND (reference sequence). CDR3 length: 14 amino acids. The V and J ends lost 4 bases and 2 bases respectively, with 10 bases between them. This chain's CDR3 is CASSKAGSTDTQYF. CDR3 coding DNA: TGTGCCAGTAGTAAGGCTGGATCCACAGATACGCAGTATTTT.

This clonotype was counted at least ten times. The rearrangement links TRBV7-2 to TRBJ2-3; maybe TRBD2 (6 bases). V lost 4 bases and J lost 2, with 10 bases in between. Looked up from germline, CDR1 is SGHTA and CDR2 is FQGNSA. This CDR3 contains 14 residues. For the CDR3, the DNA is TGTGCCAGCAGCTGGGGACTGCACACAGATACGCAGTATTTT. This sequence encodes CASSWGLHTDTQYF.